A selection of T cell receptor beta chains follows, all from one sample in a study of a mutant IDH1 vaccine in newly diagnosed glioma. Their antigens are not known. Assay used: immunoSEQ multiplex PCR; TCRdb lists only in-frame clones, some missing. The repertoire includes 30,000 to 40,000 clones, approximately 89% of them detected once, and approximately 2% sits in the top ten. Sequencing used PBMCs, obtained from a glioma patient whose treatment included an IDH1 peptide vaccine. Receptors were obtained from a man aged 35 to 55 with glioma. Each CDR3 is given with its conserved first and last residue. D genes are given only for firm matches. Some rows have no size entry. The others give once, few or many, or a class for an expanded clone.

abundance | j_gene | d_gene | v_gene | CDR3nt | CDR3aa
NA | TRBJ1-1 | NA | TRBV6-6 | TGTGCCAGCAGGATGGTTGTGGGCACTGAAGCTTTCTTT | CASRMVVGTEAFF
NA | TRBJ2-3 | NA | TRBV10-1 | TGCGCCAGCAGTGAGCCTCAGGGAGATACGCAGTATTTT | CASSEPQGDTQYF
NA | TRBJ1-4 | NA | TRBV5-1 | TGCGCCAGCAGCTTGGTTGGGGGCCGCATGACGACTAATGAAAAACTGTTTTTT | CASSLVGGRMTTNEKLFF
NA | TRBJ1-5 | NA | TRBV6-1 | TGTGCCAGCAGTGAAGCGCCAGGGGACAATCAGCCCCAGCATTTT | CASSEAPGDNQPQHF
NA | TRBJ1-3 | TRBD1 | TRBV18 | TGTGCCAGCTTTCCGGACAGGGCGAGCTCTGGAAACACCATATATTTT | CASFPDRASSGNTIYF
NA | TRBJ2-1 | TRBD2 | TRBV5-4 | TGTGCCAGCAGCTTTGGGGCTAGCGGAAACAATGAGCAGTTCTTC | CASSFGASGNNEQFF
NA | TRBJ2-3 | TRBD1 | TRBV2 | TGTGCCAGCCTACAGGGGGGAGGCACAGATACGCAGTATTTT | CASLQGGGTDTQYF
once | TRBJ1-2 | TRBD1 | TRBV19 | TGTGCCAGTAGTGGAACACAGGGGAACTATGGCTACACCTTC | CASSGTQGNYGYTF
NA | TRBJ2-5 | NA | TRBV4-3 | TGCGCCAGCAGCCAAGAGTACAGGGCGCGGGAGACCCAGTACTTC | CASSQEYRARETQYF
NA | TRBJ2-7 | NA | TRBV19 | TGTGCCGGTTCACAGGGCCCCTACGAGCAGTACTTC | CAGSQGPYEQYF
NA | TRBJ2-3 | TRBD2 | TRBV27 | TGTGCCAGCAGTTTGGCGCGGGAGGTAGATACGCAGTATTTT | CASSLAREVDTQYF
NA | TRBJ1-2 | TRBD1 | TRBV25-1 | TGTGCCAGCAGTGAACAGGGGGTGAAGGGCTACACCTTC | CASSEQGVKGYTF
NA | TRBJ2-2 | NA | TRBV7-9 | TGTGCCAGCAGCCCCACCGGGGAGCTGTTTTTT | CASSPTGELFF
NA | TRBJ1-6 | TRBD1 | TRBV6-5 | TGTGCCAGCAACCCAGGGGGCTCCTATAATTCACCCCTCCACTTT | CASNPGGSYNSPLHF
NA | TRBJ2-5 | NA | TRBV2 | TGTGCCAGCAGGGTAGGGACCTTTGAGGAAGAGACCCAGTACTTC | CASRVGTFEEETQYF
few | TRBJ2-7 | TRBD2 | TRBV7-2 | TGTGCCAGCAGCTTAGCGGCTAGCGGGGTCCCCTACGAGCAGTACTTC | CASSLAASGVPYEQYF